The sequence of this TCR beta chain was determined in a study of monozygotic twins with inflammatory bowel disease. Study-level findings and limits: The inverse Simpson measure of TCRbeta diversity was lower in IBD patients than in healthy co-twins.

The quantity of total RNA per TCR library was around 3.5 ug. After re-calling the 5' RACE reads, TCRdb lists one entry per CDR3 protein, DNA absent. The sample has 440,000 or so distinct CDR3 sequences. Concerning this clonotype itself: The target antigen is unknown.

The CDR3 consists of 20 residues. Germline loops: CDR1 MNHEY, CDR2 SVGEGT. The source is a human donor with ulcerative colitis or Crohn's disease, or a healthy co-twin of an affected twin (not recorded which). This rearrangement joins TRBV6-2 or TRBV6-3 to TRBJ2-6; TCRdb's D gene call, TRBD1, goes unchecked for lack of DNA. The specimen sequenced was blood. CDR3 residues: CASSRRVGTGPSSGANVLTF.